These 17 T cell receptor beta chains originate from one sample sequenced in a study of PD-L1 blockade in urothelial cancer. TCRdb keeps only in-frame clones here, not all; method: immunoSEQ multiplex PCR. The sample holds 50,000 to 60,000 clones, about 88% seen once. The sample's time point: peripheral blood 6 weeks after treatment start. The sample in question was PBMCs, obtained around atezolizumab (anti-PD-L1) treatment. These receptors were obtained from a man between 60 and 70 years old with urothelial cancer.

CDR3 region: CASSDSLTVGPGYNEQFF. CDR3 sequence (DNA): TGTGCCAGCAGTGACTCGCTCACAGTGGGGCCAGGGTACAATGAGCAGTTCTTC. The chain is built from TRBV6-4 and TRBJ2-1, with D possibly matching TRBD1 (5 bases). In germline, CDR1 is MRHNA, CDR2 SNTAGT. The CDR3 runs to 18 residues. V lost 0 bases and J lost 4, with 19 bases in between.

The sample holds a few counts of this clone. CDR3: CASSGGWGRFYNEQFF. In DNA, the CDR3 is TGTGCCAGCAGTGGGGGTTGGGGGCGTTTCTACAATGAGCAGTTCTTC. The gene calls are TRBV2 and TRBJ2-1, with D possibly being TRBD1 (6 bases). The CDR3 loop spans 16 amino acids. The V end lost 4 bases, the J end lost 3 bases, and 16 bases lay between the germline ends. The V gene's germline CDR1 is SNHLY and CDR2 FYNNEI.

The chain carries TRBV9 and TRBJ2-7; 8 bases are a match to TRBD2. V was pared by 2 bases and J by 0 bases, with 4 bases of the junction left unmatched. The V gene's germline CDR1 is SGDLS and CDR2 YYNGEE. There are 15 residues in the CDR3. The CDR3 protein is CASSVLAGPSYEQYF. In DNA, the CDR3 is TGTGCCAGCAGCGTTTTAGCGGGGCCCTCCTACGAGCAGTACTTC.

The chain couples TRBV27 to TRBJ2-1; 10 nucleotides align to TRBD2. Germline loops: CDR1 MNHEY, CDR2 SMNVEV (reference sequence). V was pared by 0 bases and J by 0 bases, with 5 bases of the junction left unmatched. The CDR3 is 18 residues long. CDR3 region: CASSLSGLAASSYNEQFF. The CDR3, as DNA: TGTGCCAGCAGTTTATCTGGACTAGCGGCTAGCTCCTACAATGAGCAGTTCTTC.

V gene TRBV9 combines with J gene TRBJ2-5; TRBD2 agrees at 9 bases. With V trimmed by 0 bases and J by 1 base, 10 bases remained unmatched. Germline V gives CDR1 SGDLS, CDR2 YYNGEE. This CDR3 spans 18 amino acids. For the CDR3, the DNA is TGTGCCAGCAGCGTAGCTTCCGCGACTAGCGGCTCCCAAGAGACCCAGTACTTC. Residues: CASSVASATSGSQETQYF.

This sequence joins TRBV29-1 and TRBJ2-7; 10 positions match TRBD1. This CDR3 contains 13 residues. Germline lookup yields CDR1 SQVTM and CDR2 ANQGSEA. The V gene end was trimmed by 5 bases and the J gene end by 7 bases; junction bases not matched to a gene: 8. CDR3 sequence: CSVRDRGMGEQYF. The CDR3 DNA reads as TGCAGCGTTCGGGACAGGGGAATGGGGGAGCAGTACTTC.

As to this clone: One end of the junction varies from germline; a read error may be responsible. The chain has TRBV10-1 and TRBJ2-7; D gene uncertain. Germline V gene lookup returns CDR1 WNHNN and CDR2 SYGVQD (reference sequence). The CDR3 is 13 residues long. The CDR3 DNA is TGCGCCAGCAGGGGCCCATCCTCCCACGAGCAGTACTTC. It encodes CASRGPSSHEQYF.

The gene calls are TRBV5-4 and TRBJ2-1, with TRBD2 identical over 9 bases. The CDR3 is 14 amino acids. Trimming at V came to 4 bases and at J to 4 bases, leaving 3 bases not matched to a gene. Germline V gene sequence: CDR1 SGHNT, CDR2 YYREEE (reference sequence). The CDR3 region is CASSLGLAYNEQFF. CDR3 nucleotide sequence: TGTGCCAGCAGCCTCGGACTAGCGTACAATGAGCAGTTCTTC.

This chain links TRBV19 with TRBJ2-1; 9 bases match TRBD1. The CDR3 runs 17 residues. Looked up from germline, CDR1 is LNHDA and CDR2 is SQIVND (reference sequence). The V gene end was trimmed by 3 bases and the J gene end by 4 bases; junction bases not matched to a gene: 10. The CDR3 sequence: CASSIGRRGQGYNEQFF. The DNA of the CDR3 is TGTGCCAGTAGTATTGGCAGAAGGGGACAGGGTTACAATGAGCAGTTCTTC.

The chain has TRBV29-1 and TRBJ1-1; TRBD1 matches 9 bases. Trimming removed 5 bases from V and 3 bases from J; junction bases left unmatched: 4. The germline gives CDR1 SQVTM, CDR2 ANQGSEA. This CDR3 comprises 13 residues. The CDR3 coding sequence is TGCAGCGTTCCCGGACAGGGGTACACTGAAGCTTTCTTT. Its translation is CSVPGQGYTEAFF. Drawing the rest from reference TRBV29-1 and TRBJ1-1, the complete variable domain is SAVISQKPSRDICQRGTSLTIQCQVDSQVTMMFWYRQQPGQSLTLIATANQGSEATYESGFVIDKFPISRPNLTFSTLTVSNMSPEDSSIYLCSVPGQGYTEAFFGQGTRLTVV.

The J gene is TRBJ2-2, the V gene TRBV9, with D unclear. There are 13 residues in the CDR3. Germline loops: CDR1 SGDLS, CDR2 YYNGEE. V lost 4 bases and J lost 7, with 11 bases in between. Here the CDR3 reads CASSPLVFGELFF. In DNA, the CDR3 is TGTGCCAGCAGCCCACTCGTGTTCGGGGAGCTGTTTTTT.

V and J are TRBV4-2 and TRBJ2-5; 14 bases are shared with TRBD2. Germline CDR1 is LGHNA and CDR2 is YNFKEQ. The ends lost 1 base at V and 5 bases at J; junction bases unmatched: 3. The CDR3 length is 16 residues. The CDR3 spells CASSQGGLAGDETQYF. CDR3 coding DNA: TGTGCCAGCAGCCAAGGGGGACTAGCGGGGGATGAGACCCAGTACTTC.

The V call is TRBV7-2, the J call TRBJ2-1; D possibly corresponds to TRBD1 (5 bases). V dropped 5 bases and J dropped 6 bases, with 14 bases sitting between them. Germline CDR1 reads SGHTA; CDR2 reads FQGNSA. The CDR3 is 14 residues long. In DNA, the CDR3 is TGTGCCAGCAGCCCCAGGGTGTCCCCCAATGAGCAGTTCTTC. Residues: CASSPRVSPNEQFF.

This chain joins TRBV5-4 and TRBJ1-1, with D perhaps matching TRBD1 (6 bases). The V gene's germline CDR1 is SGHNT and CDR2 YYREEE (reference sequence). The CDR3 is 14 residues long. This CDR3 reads CIFGKIGDISLAFF. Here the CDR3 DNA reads TGTATATTTGGGAAAATTGGGGACATAAGCCTTGCTTTCTTT.

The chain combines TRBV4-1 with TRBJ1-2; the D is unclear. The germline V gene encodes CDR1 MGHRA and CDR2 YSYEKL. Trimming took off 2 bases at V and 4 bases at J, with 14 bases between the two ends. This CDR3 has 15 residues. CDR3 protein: CASSQPTPRTYGYTF. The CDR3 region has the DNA TGCGCCAGCAGCCAACCCACTCCACGTACCTATGGCTACACCTTC.

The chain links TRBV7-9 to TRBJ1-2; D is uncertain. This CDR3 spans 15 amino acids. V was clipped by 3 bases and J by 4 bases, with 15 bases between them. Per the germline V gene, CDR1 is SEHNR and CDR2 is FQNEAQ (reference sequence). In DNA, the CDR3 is TGTGCCAGCAGCTTTGGTTTCCCGGGAGGCTATGGCTACACCTTC. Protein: CASSFGFPGGYGYTF.

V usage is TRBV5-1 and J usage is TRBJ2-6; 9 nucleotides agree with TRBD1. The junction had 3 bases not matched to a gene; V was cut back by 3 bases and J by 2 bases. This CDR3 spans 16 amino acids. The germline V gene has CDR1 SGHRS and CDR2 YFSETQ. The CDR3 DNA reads TGCGCCAGCAGCTCGCGGACAGGGGCTGGGGCCAACGTCCTGACTTTC. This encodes CASSSRTGAGANVLTF. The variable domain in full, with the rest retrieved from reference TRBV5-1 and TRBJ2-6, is KAGVTQTPRYLIKTRGQQVTLSCSPISGHRSVSWYQQTPGQGLQFLFEYFSETQRNKGNFPGRFSGRQFSNSRSEMNVSTLELGDSALYLCASSSRTGAGANVLTFGAGSRLTVL.